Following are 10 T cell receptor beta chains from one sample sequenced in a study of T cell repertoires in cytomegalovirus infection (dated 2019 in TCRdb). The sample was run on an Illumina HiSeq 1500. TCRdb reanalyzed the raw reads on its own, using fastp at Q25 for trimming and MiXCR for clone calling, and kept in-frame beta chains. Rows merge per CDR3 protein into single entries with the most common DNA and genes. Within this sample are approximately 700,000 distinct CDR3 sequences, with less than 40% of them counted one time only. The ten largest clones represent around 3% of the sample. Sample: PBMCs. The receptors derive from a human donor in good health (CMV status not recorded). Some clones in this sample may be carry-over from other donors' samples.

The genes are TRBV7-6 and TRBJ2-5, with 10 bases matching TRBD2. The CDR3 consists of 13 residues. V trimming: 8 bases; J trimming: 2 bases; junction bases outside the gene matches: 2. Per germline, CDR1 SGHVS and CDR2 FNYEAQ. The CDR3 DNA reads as TGTGCCAGCTTAGCGGGGGGACAAGAGACCCAGTACTTC. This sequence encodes CASLAGGQETQYF.

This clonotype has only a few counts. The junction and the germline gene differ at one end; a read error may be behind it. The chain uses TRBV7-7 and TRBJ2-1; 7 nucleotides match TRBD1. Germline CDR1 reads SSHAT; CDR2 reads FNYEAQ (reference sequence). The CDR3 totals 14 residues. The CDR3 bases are TGTGCTAGCAGCTTAGGGACAGCTGTCAATGAGCAGTTCTTC. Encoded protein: CASSLGTAVNEQFF.

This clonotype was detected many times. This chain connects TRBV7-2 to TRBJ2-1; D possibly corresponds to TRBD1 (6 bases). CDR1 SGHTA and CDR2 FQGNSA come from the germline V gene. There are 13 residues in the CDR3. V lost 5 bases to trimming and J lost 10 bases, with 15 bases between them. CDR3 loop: CASSPNRVLEQFF. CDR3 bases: TGTGCCAGCAGCCCTAACAGGGTCCTCGAGCAGTTCTTC. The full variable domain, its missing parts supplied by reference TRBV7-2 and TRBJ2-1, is GAGVSQSPSNKVTEKGKDVELRCDPISGHTALYWYRQSLGQGLEFLIYFQGNSAPDKSGLPSDRFSAERTGGSVSTLTIQRTQQEDSAVYLCASSPNRVLEQFFGPGTRLTVL.

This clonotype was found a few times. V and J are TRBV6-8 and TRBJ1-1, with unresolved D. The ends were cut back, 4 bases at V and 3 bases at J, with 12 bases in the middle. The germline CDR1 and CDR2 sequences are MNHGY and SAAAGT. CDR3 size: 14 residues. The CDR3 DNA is TGTGCCAGCAGTTTAAAGGGCGCCCACACTGAAGCTTTCTTT. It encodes CASSLKGAHTEAFF.

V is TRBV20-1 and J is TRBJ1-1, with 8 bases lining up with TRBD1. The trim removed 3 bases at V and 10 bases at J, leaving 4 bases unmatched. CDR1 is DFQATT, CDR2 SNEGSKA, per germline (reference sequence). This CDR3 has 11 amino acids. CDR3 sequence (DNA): TGCAGTGCTAGTCAGGGGGCGCGAGCTTTCTTT. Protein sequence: CSASQGARAFF.

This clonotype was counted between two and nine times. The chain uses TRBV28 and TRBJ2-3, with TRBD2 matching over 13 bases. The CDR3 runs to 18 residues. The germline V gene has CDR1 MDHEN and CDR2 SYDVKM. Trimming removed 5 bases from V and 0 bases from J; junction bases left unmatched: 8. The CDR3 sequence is CASSPTSGRSPSTDTQYF. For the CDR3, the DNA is TGTGCCAGCAGTCCGACTAGCGGGAGGTCCCCAAGCACAGATACGCAGTATTTT.

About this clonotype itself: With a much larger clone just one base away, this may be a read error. CDR3 DNA: TGTGCCAGCAGCTCCCCGGGAGGTTTGAGCGATGAGCAGTTCTTC. Protein sequence: CASSSPGGLSDEQFF. This chain joins TRBV7-6 and TRBJ2-1; 7 nucleotides match TRBD2. This CDR3 region has 15 residues. The germline gives CDR1 SGHVS, CDR2 FNYEAQ. The junction had 11 bases not matched to a gene; V was cut back by 4 bases and J by 8 bases.

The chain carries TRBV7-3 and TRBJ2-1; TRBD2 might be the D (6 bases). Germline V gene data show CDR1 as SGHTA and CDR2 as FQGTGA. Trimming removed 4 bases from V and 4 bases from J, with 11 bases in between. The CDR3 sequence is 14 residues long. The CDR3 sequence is CASSSYGGYNEQFF. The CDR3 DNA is TGTGCCAGCAGCTCCTACGGGGGTTACAATGAGCAGTTCTTC.

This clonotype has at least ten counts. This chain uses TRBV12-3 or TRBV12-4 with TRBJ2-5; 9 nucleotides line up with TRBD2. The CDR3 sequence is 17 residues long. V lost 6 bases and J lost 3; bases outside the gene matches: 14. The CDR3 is CASRSHRRGGGEETQYF. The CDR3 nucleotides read TGTGCCAGCAGAAGTCACCGTCGGGGCGGGGGGGAAGAGACCCAGTACTTC.

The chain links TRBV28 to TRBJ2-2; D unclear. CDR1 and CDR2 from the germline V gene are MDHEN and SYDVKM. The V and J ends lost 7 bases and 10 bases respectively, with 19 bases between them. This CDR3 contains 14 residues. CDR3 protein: CASTRHLPVVELFF. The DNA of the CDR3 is TGTGCCAGCACCCGACACCTTCCCGTTGTGGAGCTGTTTTTT.